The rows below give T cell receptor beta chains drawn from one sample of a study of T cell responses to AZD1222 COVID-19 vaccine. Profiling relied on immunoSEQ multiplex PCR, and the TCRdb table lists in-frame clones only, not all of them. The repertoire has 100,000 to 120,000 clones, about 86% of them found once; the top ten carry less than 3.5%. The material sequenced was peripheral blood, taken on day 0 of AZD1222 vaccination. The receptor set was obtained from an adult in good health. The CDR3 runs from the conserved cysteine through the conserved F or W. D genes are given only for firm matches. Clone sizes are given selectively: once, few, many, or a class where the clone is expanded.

CDR3aa: CASSRYPAQVGYEQYF
CDR3nt: TGTGCCAGCAGCAGATACCCAGCCCAGGTTGGGTACGAGCAGTACTTC
d_gene: .
j_gene: TRBJ2-7
v_gene: TRBV28
abundance: .

CDR3aa: CASSLDGGDTEAFF
CDR3nt: TGCGCCAGCAGCTTGGACGGTGGGGACACTGAAGCTTTCTTT
d_gene: .
j_gene: TRBJ1-1
v_gene: TRBV5-1
abundance: few

CDR3aa: CASSQLPGENQPQHF
CDR3nt: TGTGCCAGCAGCCAATTGCCAGGGGAGAATCAGCCCCAGCATTTT
d_gene: .
j_gene: TRBJ1-5
v_gene: TRBV3-1/TRBV3-2
abundance: once

CDR3aa: CASSFMGLMAEAFF
CDR3nt: TGTGCCAGCAGTTTTATGGGCCTCATGGCTGAAGCTTTCTTT
d_gene: .
j_gene: TRBJ1-1
v_gene: TRBV28
abundance: few

CDR3aa: CASSPDGGARIRGNTIYF
CDR3nt: TGTGCCAGCAGCCCCGACGGGGGCGCGAGGATCCGAGGAAACACCATATATTTT
d_gene: .
j_gene: TRBJ1-3
v_gene: TRBV5-6
abundance: .

CDR3aa: CAARGSSYNEQFF
CDR3nt: TGTGCCGCGCGGGGGAGCTCCTACAATGAGCAGTTCTTC
d_gene: TRBD2
j_gene: TRBJ2-1
v_gene: TRBV6-5
abundance: .

CDR3aa: CSAGAGTGAFF
CDR3nt: TGCAGTGCTGGGGCCGGGACAGGAGCTTTCTTT
d_gene: TRBD1
j_gene: TRBJ1-1
v_gene: TRBV20-1
abundance: once

CDR3aa: CASSLDQDYNSPLHF
CDR3nt: TGCGCCAGCAGCTTGGACCAGGATTATAATTCACCCCTCCACTTT
d_gene: .
j_gene: TRBJ1-6
v_gene: TRBV5-1
abundance: once

CDR3aa: CASSSGTSLYGYTF
CDR3nt: TGCGCCAGCAGCTCCGGGACTAGCCTGTATGGCTACACCTTC
d_gene: .
j_gene: TRBJ1-2
v_gene: TRBV5-1
abundance: .

CDR3aa: CASRQPHMNTEAFF
CDR3nt: TGTGCCAGCAGACAGCCCCACATGAACACTGAAGCTTTCTTT
d_gene: .
j_gene: TRBJ1-1
v_gene: TRBV6-5
abundance: .

CDR3aa: CASSLVLAGSYEQYF
CDR3nt: TGTGCCAGCAGCTTAGTATTAGCGGGGTCCTACGAGCAGTACTTC
d_gene: TRBD2
j_gene: TRBJ2-7
v_gene: TRBV7-9
abundance: .